A single sample is the source of the 9 T cell receptor beta chains below, sequenced in a study of regulatory T cells in long-lasting Graves disease (dated by TCRdb to the early 2020s). In light of the paper, this sample's time point label describes: newly diagnosed GD, antithyroid drugs for less than 3 months. RNA was extracted from PBMCs in TRIzol for both TCR sequencing and RNA sequencing. The method behind the library was multiplex PCR. Instrument on record: Illumina HiSeq 4000. To build TCR beta libraries, CDR3 regions were amplified by Arm-PCR using iRepertoire HTBI primers. The raw public reads went through TCRdb reprocessing: fastp at Q25, MiXCR clone calling, in-frame beta chains kept. CDR3 protein duplicates are merged, each entry listing the most common genes and DNA. Counted in this sample were hundreds of thousands of distinct CDR3 sequences; 15% of them appeared once. The ten top clones hold about 20% of the sample.

The material was peripheral blood mononuclear cells (PBMCs), obtained at new diagnosis, from a patient treated with antithyroid drugs. These receptors came from a female donor with Graves disease.

This chain links TRBV7-9 with TRBJ2-5, with unresolved D. CDR3 size: 10 residues. CDR1 SEHNR and CDR2 FQNEAQ come from the germline V gene (reference sequence). Between the trimmed V and J ends, which lost 11 bases and 3 bases, there was a span of 7 bases. CDR3 amino acids: CAVEKETQYF. The CDR3 bases are TGTGCCGTGGAAAAAGAGACCCAGTACTTC.

This clonotype has at least ten counts. This chain links TRBV20-1 with TRBJ2-5; 13 positions match TRBD2. CDR1 is DFQATT and CDR2 is SNEGSKA in the germline V gene (reference sequence). CDR3 length: 15 amino acids. V dropped 3 bases and J dropped 7; count of bases not matched to a gene: 8. The CDR3 DNA sequence: TGCAGTGCTAGTTTACTAGCGGGAGGGCCCGGGACCCAGTACTTC. As protein: CSASLLAGGPGTQYF.

This clonotype was picked up a small number of times. The gene calls are TRBV19 and TRBJ1-4, with D possibly matching TRBD1 (6 bases). Trimming took off 4 bases at V and 5 bases at J, with 17 bases between the two ends. This CDR3 region has 16 residues. Germline V gives CDR1 LNHDA, CDR2 SQIVND (reference sequence). DNA of the CDR3: TGTGCCAGTAGTACCTACCAGGGGACGGGGAATGAAAAACTGTTTTTT. Protein product: CASSTYQGTGNEKLFF.

This clonotype has only a few counts. The conserved closing phenylalanine or tryptophan is absent in this CDR3, likely reflecting a read error. The chain carries TRBV5-1 and TRBJ1-1; D is unclear. Trimming pared 3 bases from V and 2 bases from J, leaving 11 bases between. Germline V gene lookup returns CDR1 SGHRS and CDR2 YFSETQ. The CDR3 spans 14 residues. The CDR3 is CASSSSGGNTEAFV. CDR3 DNA sequence: TGCGCCAGCAGCTCAAGCGGAGGAAACACTGAAGCTTTCGTT.

The rearrangement links TRBV27 to TRBJ1-5; no clear D gene. This CDR3 comprises 14 residues. CDR1 MNHEY and CDR2 SMNVEV come from the germline V gene (reference sequence). The V gene lost 7 bases and the J gene lost 9 bases, with 19 bases spanning the gap. The CDR3 is CASNQSGARWPQHF. The CDR3 DNA reads TGTGCCAGCAATCAGTCGGGCGCGAGATGGCCCCAGCATTTT.

This clonotype came up many times. V usage is TRBV18 and J usage is TRBJ2-7; tentative D call: TRBD1 (6 bases). The length of the CDR3 is 14 residues. Trimming removed 4 bases at V and 5 bases at J, with 15 bases between. Germline CDR1 reads KGHSH; CDR2 reads LQKENI. CDR3 DNA: TGTGCCAGCTCACGAGCACAGGGATCCCACGAGCAGTACTTC. It translates to CASSRAQGSHEQYF.

This clonotype was seen a handful of times. V gene TRBV5-6 combines with J gene TRBJ1-6, with D maybe TRBD1 (6 bases). The CDR3 consists of 18 residues. Germline V lookup: CDR1 SGHDT, CDR2 YYEEEE. V lost 5 bases and J lost 1, with 19 bases in between. The chain's CDR3 is CASRIGDRLFSYNSPLHF. The CDR3 DNA sequence: TGTGCCAGCAGAATTGGTGACAGGCTGTTTTCCTATAATTCACCCCTCCACTTT. Using reference TRBV5-6 and TRBJ1-6 for the parts outside the CDR3, the full variable domain is DAGVTQSPTHLIKTRGQQVTLRCSPKSGHDTVSWYQQALGQGPQFIFQYYEEEERQRGNFPDRFSGHQFPNYSSELNVNALLLGDSALYLCASRIGDRLFSYNSPLHFGNGTRLTVT.

The chain's CDR3 is CASNVDRPGYEQYF. Written as DNA, the CDR3 is TGTGCCAGCAATGTTGATAGGCCAGGCTACGAGCAGTACTTC. This chain connects TRBV6-1 to TRBJ2-7; no definite D call. The germline CDR1 and CDR2 sequences are MNHNS and SASEGT. Trimming removed 7 bases at V and 3 bases at J, with 16 bases between. This CDR3 region has 14 residues.

This clonotype was picked up many times. The chain combines TRBV24-1 with TRBJ2-3; D is undetermined. Per the germline V gene, CDR1 is KGHDR and CDR2 is SFDVKD. This CDR3 is 15 amino acids long. Trimming left V 5 bases short and J 0 bases short, with 11 bases between. The CDR3, as DNA: TGTGCCACCAGTGTCTCGACAAGAAGCACAGATACGCAGTATTTT. Translation: CATSVSTRSTDTQYF.